Sequencing of this TCR beta chain was carried out in a study of shared clonotypes between healthy human individuals. General study results and limits: The sharing of approximately 5.1% of naive CD4 clonotypes was seen across a handful of donors.

As concerns this clone: Its target is not known.

Investigators divided CD4+ cells into CD45RA+ naive and CD45RA-negative memory subsets. The DNA input per sorted-subset replicate PCR was roughly 0.2 ug, corresponding to some 30,000 T cell genomes. Profiling relied on immunoSEQ multiplex PCR, and the TCRdb table lists in-frame clones only, not all of them. The sample records nearly 1 million clones, about 80% being singletons. This CDR3 has 18 residues. Germline V lookup: CDR1 MDHEN, CDR2 SYDVKM. Trimming left V 6 bases short and J 4 bases short, with 22 bases between. This TCR was sampled from a man aged 18 to 30 in good health. The sample was memory CD4+ T cells sorted from blood. Noted subset: CD45RA-negative fraction. The gene calls are TRBV28 and TRBJ1-6; D possibly corresponds to TRBD1 (6 bases). The CDR3 DNA reads as TGTGCCAGCAGACGCAGGGGTCCTCCGGATGGGTATAATTCACCCCTCCACTTT. It translates to CASRRRGPPDGYNSPLHF.